A selection of T cell receptor beta chains follows, all from one sample in a study of blood T cell repertoires in COVID-19. Repertoires were generated with immunoSEQ multiplex PCR, while TCRdb's copy carries only in-frame clones and drops some. The sample has fewer than 130,000 clones; more than 75% are singletons. Sequenced material: peripheral blood. The receptors come from a woman aged 45-59 years with acute or convalescent COVID-19. CDR3s include the opening cysteine and the closing phenylalanine or tryptophan. A D gene is named only where the DNA matches it firmly. Clone size is shown for a subset of rows, as once, few, many or a class of expanded clone.

j_call: TRBJ1-1
d_call: TRBD1
v_call: TRBV6-5
clone_size: once
cdr3_nt: TGTGCCAGCAGTTACGAGGACAGGGCAAGGGGGGCTTTCTTT
cdr3_aa: CASSYEDRARGAFF

j_call: TRBJ1-1
d_call: NA
v_call: TRBV5-1
clone_size: NA
cdr3_nt: TGCGCCAGCAGCTTGCGATACGGGGAGGGGTACACTGAAGCTTTCTTT
cdr3_aa: CASSLRYGEGYTEAFF

j_call: TRBJ2-7
d_call: TRBD2
v_call: TRBV28
clone_size: NA
cdr3_nt: TGTGCCAGCAGCCCTGGCGGGAGCTCCTACGAGCAGTACTTC
cdr3_aa: CASSPGGSSYEQYF

j_call: TRBJ2-1
d_call: NA
v_call: TRBV11-2
clone_size: NA
cdr3_nt: TGTGCCAGCAGCCCTCCAACAGGGATACCTCAAATCAATGAGCAGTTCTTC
cdr3_aa: CASSPPTGIPQINEQFF

j_call: TRBJ2-7
d_call: TRBD2
v_call: TRBV6-5
clone_size: NA
cdr3_nt: TGTGCCAGCAGGCGGGGGGGGGTAGCGGACTACGAGCAGTACTTC
cdr3_aa: CASRRGGVADYEQYF

j_call: TRBJ2-4
d_call: TRBD1
v_call: TRBV19
clone_size: NA
cdr3_nt: TGTGCCAGTAGTGACAGGGGCCGAGCCAAAAACATTCAGTACTTC
cdr3_aa: CASSDRGRAKNIQYF

j_call: TRBJ1-3
d_call: NA
v_call: TRBV11-1
clone_size: NA
cdr3_nt: TGTGCCAGCAGCTACAGCGGGGGTGGAAACACCATATATTTT
cdr3_aa: CASSYSGGGNTIYF

j_call: TRBJ2-7
d_call: TRBD2
v_call: TRBV5-5
clone_size: NA
cdr3_nt: TGTGCCAGCAGTGAGGGACTAGCGATCTACGAGCAGTACTTC
cdr3_aa: CASSEGLAIYEQYF

j_call: TRBJ2-1
d_call: TRBD1
v_call: TRBV5-5
clone_size: NA
cdr3_nt: TGTGCCAGCAGCTCCCAGGGGGCATCTACATCGCTGAATGAGCAGTTCTTC
cdr3_aa: CASSSQGASTSLNEQFF

j_call: TRBJ2-3
d_call: NA
v_call: TRBV29-1
clone_size: once
cdr3_nt: TGCAGCGTTGGGGAGACAGATACGCAGTATTTT
cdr3_aa: CSVGETDTQYF

j_call: TRBJ1-2
d_call: NA
v_call: TRBV10-1
clone_size: NA
cdr3_nt: TGCGCCAGCAGTGACTCGGTGAACTATGGCTACACCTTC
cdr3_aa: CASSDSVNYGYTF

j_call: TRBJ1-4
d_call: TRBD1
v_call: TRBV27
clone_size: NA
cdr3_nt: TGTGCCAGCAGTTTAGGGTCACAGGGGGACGAAAAACTGTTTTTT
cdr3_aa: CASSLGSQGDEKLFF

j_call: TRBJ2-1
d_call: NA
v_call: TRBV19
clone_size: NA
cdr3_nt: TGTGCCAGTAGTATTTACAGCGGAGGGAGCTACAATGAGCAGTTCTTC
cdr3_aa: CASSIYSGGSYNEQFF

j_call: TRBJ2-5
d_call: NA
v_call: TRBV2
clone_size: NA
cdr3_nt: TGTGCCAGCAAGGGCGGGTCCCAAGAGACCCAGTACTTC
cdr3_aa: CASKGGSQETQYF

j_call: TRBJ1-6
d_call: NA
v_call: TRBV6-6
clone_size: NA
cdr3_nt: TGTGCCAGCAGTCCCGAGGACACCGCAAGGAATAATTCACCCCTCCACTTT
cdr3_aa: CASSPEDTARNNSPLHF

j_call: TRBJ1-6
d_call: NA
v_call: TRBV5-1
clone_size: NA
cdr3_nt: TGCGCCAGCAGCTTACAGACTAATTCACCCCTCCACTTT
cdr3_aa: CASSLQTNSPLHF

j_call: TRBJ2-7
d_call: TRBD2
v_call: TRBV10-3
clone_size: NA
cdr3_nt: TGTGCCATCAATTTTCCGGGGGGCGAGCAGTACTTC
cdr3_aa: CAINFPGGEQYF

j_call: TRBJ2-7
d_call: NA
v_call: TRBV4-1
clone_size: NA
cdr3_nt: TGCGCCAGCAGCCAAAAAGCGGCTAGCTCCTACGAGCAGTACTTC
cdr3_aa: CASSQKAASSYEQYF

j_call: TRBJ2-7
d_call: NA
v_call: TRBV30
clone_size: NA
cdr3_nt: TGTGCCTGGACAGGGTTGGGCGAGCAGTACTTC
cdr3_aa: CAWTGLGEQYF

j_call: TRBJ2-1
d_call: TRBD1
v_call: TRBV24-1
clone_size: NA
cdr3_nt: TGTGCCACCAGTGAACCCGGGACAGGGAACAATGAGCAGTTCTTC
cdr3_aa: CATSEPGTGNNEQFF

j_call: TRBJ2-7
d_call: TRBD1
v_call: TRBV10-2
clone_size: NA
cdr3_nt: TGCGCCAGCAGAGAGACAGGGGTCTACGAGCAGTACTTC
cdr3_aa: CASRETGVYEQYF

j_call: TRBJ1-1
d_call: NA
v_call: TRBV7-9
clone_size: once
cdr3_nt: TGTGCCAGCAGCCTAATTACTGAAGCTTTCTTT
cdr3_aa: CASSLITEAFF